A selection of T cell receptor beta chains follows, all from one sample in a study of CD8 T cells in Susac syndrome. TCRdb redid the calling of the immunoSEQ multiplex PCR reads with MiXCR, one entry per CDR3 protein. Of about 160,000 distinct CDR3 sequences listed, approximately 94% were seen once; the top ten hold over 0.09%. Sequencing was performed on CD4+ T cells from PBMCs. These receptors were taken from a human donor with multiple sclerosis. The CDR3 runs from the conserved cysteine through the conserved F or W. A D gene is named only where the DNA matches it firmly. Clone size, where shown, is once, few, many, or a class for clones that have expanded.

clone size	D gene	J gene	V gene	CDR3 protein	CDR3 DNA
NA	NA	TRBJ2-5	TRBV30	CAWSGGPPETQYF	TGTGCCTGGAGTGGGGGGCCCCCAGAGACCCAGTACTTC
NA	NA	TRBJ1-3	TRBV9	CASSPHPPRLGNTIYF	TGTGCCAGCAGCCCTCACCCTCCCAGACTTGGAAACACCATATATTTT
NA	NA	TRBJ2-5	TRBV12-3/TRBV12-4	CASSFRQILYQETQYF	TGTGCCAGCAGTTTTCGACAGATTTTGTACCAAGAGACCCAGTACTTC
NA	NA	TRBJ1-1	TRBV5-1	CASSFGVRTEAFF	TGCGCCAGCAGCTTTGGTGTGAGGACTGAAGCTTTCTTT
NA	NA	TRBJ2-5	TRBV27	CASSPPQGAQYF	TGTGCCAGCAGTCCGCCGCAGGGTGCCCAGTACTTC
NA	NA	TRBJ2-4	TRBV28	CASSPGKNIQYF	TGTGCCAGCAGTCCGGGCAAAAACATTCAGTACTTC
NA	NA	TRBJ1-6	TRBV12-3/TRBV12-4	CASSFDGNSPLHF	TGTGCCAGCAGTTTCGACGGGAATTCACCCCTCCACTTT
NA	NA	TRBJ1-2	TRBV10-3	CAISEGDPGYTF	TGTGCCATCAGTGAGGGGGATCCCGGCTACACCTTC
NA	NA	TRBJ1-5	TRBV20-1	CSAIMDSNQPQHF	TGCAGTGCGATCATGGACAGCAATCAGCCCCAGCATTTT
NA	NA	TRBJ2-7	TRBV4-1	CASSQDQQSYEQYF	TGCGCCAGCAGCCAAGATCAACAGTCCTACGAGCAGTACTTC
NA	NA	TRBJ1-5	TRBV15	CATSGNSRQNAADSNQPQHF	TGTGCCACCAGCGGGAACTCGAGGCAGAATGCTGCTGATAGCAATCAGCCCCAGCATTTT
NA	NA	TRBJ1-2	TRBV10-3	CAISESWDVAYGYTF	TGTGCCATTTCTGAGTCTTGGGATGTCGCGTATGGCTACACCTTC
NA	TRBD2	TRBJ2-3	TRBV6-5	CASSNPRTSGMNTDTQYF	TGTGCCAGCAGTAACCCTCGGACTAGCGGGATGAACACAGATACGCAGTATTTT
NA	TRBD1	TRBJ1-1	TRBV2	CASSDKGTGSGTEAFF	TGTGCCAGCAGTGATAAAGGGACAGGGTCAGGCACTGAAGCTTTCTTT
NA	NA	TRBJ2-2	TRBV7-9	CASSMGVNTGELFF	TGTGCCAGCAGCATGGGGGTTAACACCGGGGAGCTGTTTTTT
NA	NA	TRBJ1-3	TRBV18	CASSYAFGSGNTIYF	TGTGCCAGCTCCTACGCGTTCGGCTCTGGAAACACCATATATTTT
NA	TRBD2	TRBJ2-2	TRBV27	CASSLIAGGPNGGELFF	TGTGCCAGCAGTCTCATAGCGGGAGGGCCGAATGGCGGGGAGCTGTTTTTT
NA	TRBD1	TRBJ2-7	TRBV7-2	CASSLITGTDKQYF	TGTGCCAGCAGCCTAATTACCGGGACAGATAAGCAGTACTTC
NA	NA	TRBJ1-1	TRBV4-3	CASSQEGQSNTEAFF	TGCGCCAGCAGCCAAGAAGGGCAGTCGAACACTGAAGCTTTCTTT
NA	TRBD2	TRBJ2-3	TRBV6-4	CARATGTSNTDTQYF	TGTGCCAGAGCAACCGGGACTAGCAACACAGATACGCAGTATTTT
NA	NA	TRBJ2-7	TRBV24-1	CAVLDPSSYEQYF	TGTGCCGTCCTAGATCCAAGCTCCTACGAGCAGTACTTC
NA	TRBD1	TRBJ2-7	TRBV13	CASRRQGRPYEQYF	TGTGCCAGCAGACGACAGGGGAGGCCCTACGAGCAGTACTTC
NA	NA	TRBJ2-7	TRBV3-1	CASSQGDGTYEQYF	TGTGCCAGCAGCCAAGGGGACGGAACCTACGAGCAGTACTTC
NA	TRBD2	TRBJ2-2	TRBV24-1	CATSDYRLAEPGELFF	TGTGCCACCAGTGATTACAGGCTAGCGGAGCCCGGGGAGCTGTTTTTT
NA	TRBD1	TRBJ1-1	TRBV7-8	CASSPNRGRTEAFF	TGTGCCAGCAGTCCAAACAGGGGGCGGACTGAAGCTTTCTTT
NA	NA	TRBJ1-2	TRBV5-4	CASSLGQGMISGGSGGYTF	TGTGCCAGCAGCTTGGGCCAGGGGATGATTTCCGGCGGGAGTGGTGGCTACACCTTC
NA	NA	TRBJ1-2	TRBV20-1	CSAALRDSYGYTF	TGCAGTGCTGCCCTCCGGGACTCCTATGGCTACACCTTC
NA	NA	TRBJ2-7	TRBV4-3	CASSQDLYYEQYF	TGCGCCAGCAGCCAAGACCTCTACTACGAGCAGTACTTC
NA	TRBD1	TRBJ1-2	TRBV5-1	CASSLAQGYGYTF	TGCGCCAGCAGCTTGGCACAGGGGTATGGCTACACCTTC
once	NA	TRBJ2-7	TRBV5-6	CASSLRSFNEQYF	TGTGCCAGCAGCTTGCGTAGTTTCAACGAGCAGTACTTC